A selection of T cell receptor beta chains follows, all from one sample in a study of blood T cell repertoires in COVID-19. The protocol was immunoSEQ multiplex PCR, while the TCRdb copy is restricted to in-frame clones and leaves out a portion. The sample holds around 160,000 clones; 75% to 85% are singletons and the top ten take about 8%. The sequenced sample was peripheral blood. These receptors all stem from a human donor with acute or convalescent COVID-19. The donor label of this sample is uncertain. Both conserved end residues are part of each CDR3. The order of the fields is D gene, clone size, V gene, J gene, CDR3 protein, CDR3 DNA. The D gene is left open where the match is weak. Rows may omit the clone size; those that give it use once, few, many or a size class.

TRBD2	.	TRBV19	TRBJ2-1	CASSITSGPYNEQFF	TGTGCCAGTAGTATAACTAGCGGGCCTTACAATGAGCAGTTCTTC
.	.	TRBV5-8	TRBJ2-6	CASSSGNQGTGANVLTF	TGTGCCAGCAGCTCCGGAAATCAGGGTACTGGGGCCAACGTCCTGACTTTC
TRBD1	.	TRBV12-5	TRBJ1-1	CASGSSTGVTEAFF	TGTGCTAGTGGTTCTAGTACAGGGGTTACTGAAGCTTTCTTT
.	.	TRBV9	TRBJ1-2	CASSVGDRSTYGYTF	TGTGCCAGCAGCGTAGGAGACAGGAGTACCTATGGCTACACCTTC
TRBD1	once	TRBV24-1	TRBJ1-2	CATSDNPYRGQGYTF	TGTGCCACCAGTGATAACCCATACAGGGGGCAAGGCTACACCTTC
.	.	TRBV6-2/TRBV6-3	TRBJ1-1	CASSGDWQEAFF	TGTGCCAGCAGCGGTGACTGGCAGGAAGCTTTCTTT
.	.	TRBV30	TRBJ1-5	CAWSVAAAQPQHF	TGTGCCTGGAGTGTAGCCGCTGCTCAGCCCCAGCATTTT
.	.	TRBV3-1/TRBV3-2	TRBJ2-2	CASSQGNGVGELFF	TGTGCCAGCAGCCAAGGGAACGGAGTCGGGGAGCTGTTTTTT
.	.	TRBV5-6	TRBJ1-4	CASSIRQATNEKLFF	TGTGCCAGCAGCATCCGACAGGCAACTAATGAAAAACTGTTTTTT
.	.	TRBV7-9	TRBJ1-1	CASRLAGEAPTLTGTEAFF	TGTGCCAGCAGGCTAGCGGGGGAGGCCCCTACTTTGACTGGCACTGAAGCTTTCTTT